Below are 9 T cell receptor beta chains sequenced from a single sample in a study of control samples from healthy donors and cancer patients. The table came from immunoSEQ multiplex PCR; TCRdb's copy has only in-frame clones and leaves some out. The table records 95,000 to 100,000 clones, around 80% of them present only once. Source material: blood. These receptors were collected from a man aged 60-69 years in good health.

The chain links TRBV3-1 (or the pseudogene TRBV3-2) to TRBJ2-6; D not certain. The CDR3 loop spans 16 amino acids. V lost 3 bases and J 0 bases, leaving 9 bases between the germline ends. From germline, CDR1 is LGHDT and CDR2 YNNKEL (reference sequence). CDR3 DNA sequence: TGTGCCAGCAGCCACAGGTATATCTCTGGGGCCAACGTCCTGACTTTC. This encodes CASSHRYISGANVLTF.

This rearrangement joins TRBV5-1 to TRBJ2-7, with D possibly TRBD1 on 5 matching bases. Germline V gene data show CDR1 as SGHRS and CDR2 as YFSETQ. This CDR3 comprises 20 residues. Trimming cost V 4 bases and J 2 bases, with 31 bases left between them. Written as DNA, the CDR3 is TGCGCCAGCAGCCTGGATCGATCACAGGCAGGGATACTCCCACCCTACGAGCAGTACTTC. Its translation is CASSLDRSQAGILPPYEQYF.

The J gene is TRBJ1-5, the V gene TRBV5-8; the D gene is possibly TRBD1 (5 bases). The CDR3 is 17 residues long. The V end lost 2 bases, the J end lost 6 bases, and 21 bases lay between the germline ends. Germline V gives CDR1 SGHTS, CDR2 YDEGEE. CDR3 DNA: TGTGCCAGCAGCTTAGGGGTTAATATAGGGGCAGGTCAGCCCCAGCATTTT. Amino acids: CASSLGVNIGAGQPQHF.

V usage is TRBV7-9 and J usage is TRBJ2-1, with D perhaps matching TRBD2 (5 bases). CDR1 is SEHNR and CDR2 is FQNEAQ in the germline V gene (reference sequence). Trimming cost V 1 base and J 4 bases, with 14 bases left between them. CDR3 size: 16 residues. The CDR3 reads CASSLGLARRYNEQFF. In DNA form, the CDR3 reads TGTGCCAGCAGCTTAGGGCTAGCAAGGAGATACAATGAGCAGTTCTTC. The full variable domain, completed using reference TRBV7-9 and TRBJ2-1, is DTGVSQNPRHKITKRGQNVTFRCDPISEHNRLYWYRQTLGQGPEFLTYFQNEAQLEKSRLLSDRFSAERPKGSFSTLEIQRTEQGDSAMYLCASSLGLARRYNEQFFGPGTRLTVL.

J is TRBJ1-1 and V is TRBV5-1; 9 positions match TRBD1. V was clipped by 6 bases and J by 6 bases; unmatched bases: 9. The germline gives CDR1 SGHRS, CDR2 YFSETQ. This CDR3 is built from 14 residues. The CDR3 sequence: CASTNGQGTAEAFF. The DNA of the CDR3 is TGCGCCAGCACCAATGGACAGGGGACGGCTGAAGCTTTCTTT.

The rearrangement links TRBV6-2 or TRBV6-3 to TRBJ2-7; TRBD2 is a possible D gene (6 bases). CDR3 length: 15 residues. V gave up 4 bases and J gave up 4 bases, with 17 bases separating them. Germline V gene data show CDR1 as MNHEY and CDR2 as SVGEGT. The chain's CDR3 is CASSSLSGRVYEQYF. In DNA, the CDR3 is TGTGCCAGCAGTTCCCTTTCCGGGAGAGTATACGAGCAGTACTTC.

This clone was seen just once. The V gene is TRBV3-1 (or the pseudogene TRBV3-2), the J gene TRBJ1-1; 12 nucleotides match TRBD1. V lost 4 bases to trimming and J lost 12 bases; unmatched junction nucleotides: 6. This CDR3 has 13 amino acids. CDR1 LGHDT and CDR2 YNNKEL come from the germline V gene (reference sequence). The CDR3 DNA reads as TGTGCCAGCAGCCCCGGGACAGGGGGCGAGACTTTCTTT. This gives the protein CASSPGTGGETFF.

V gene TRBV28 combines with J gene TRBJ1-2; a possible D gene is TRBD1 (5 bases). CDR1 is MDHEN and CDR2 is SYDVKM in the germline V gene. CDR3 size: 16 residues. The germline V and J ends were trimmed by 1 base and 4 bases, with 16 bases remaining between them. The CDR3, as DNA: TGTGCCAGCAGTTTATCCCCAGGGTCGAGTCGCTATGGCTACACCTTC. Its protein is CASSLSPGSSRYGYTF.

This rearrangement joins TRBV30 to TRBJ1-2; 8 nucleotides align to TRBD1. The CDR3 is 14 residues long. Germline V gene lookup returns CDR1 GTSNPN and CDR2 SVGIG (reference sequence). With 1 base clipped from V and 4 bases from J, the junction kept 5 bases outside the gene matches. CDR3 protein: CAWSAGGDSYGYTF. CDR3 sequence (DNA): TGTGCCTGGAGTGCAGGGGGCGATTCCTATGGCTACACCTTC.